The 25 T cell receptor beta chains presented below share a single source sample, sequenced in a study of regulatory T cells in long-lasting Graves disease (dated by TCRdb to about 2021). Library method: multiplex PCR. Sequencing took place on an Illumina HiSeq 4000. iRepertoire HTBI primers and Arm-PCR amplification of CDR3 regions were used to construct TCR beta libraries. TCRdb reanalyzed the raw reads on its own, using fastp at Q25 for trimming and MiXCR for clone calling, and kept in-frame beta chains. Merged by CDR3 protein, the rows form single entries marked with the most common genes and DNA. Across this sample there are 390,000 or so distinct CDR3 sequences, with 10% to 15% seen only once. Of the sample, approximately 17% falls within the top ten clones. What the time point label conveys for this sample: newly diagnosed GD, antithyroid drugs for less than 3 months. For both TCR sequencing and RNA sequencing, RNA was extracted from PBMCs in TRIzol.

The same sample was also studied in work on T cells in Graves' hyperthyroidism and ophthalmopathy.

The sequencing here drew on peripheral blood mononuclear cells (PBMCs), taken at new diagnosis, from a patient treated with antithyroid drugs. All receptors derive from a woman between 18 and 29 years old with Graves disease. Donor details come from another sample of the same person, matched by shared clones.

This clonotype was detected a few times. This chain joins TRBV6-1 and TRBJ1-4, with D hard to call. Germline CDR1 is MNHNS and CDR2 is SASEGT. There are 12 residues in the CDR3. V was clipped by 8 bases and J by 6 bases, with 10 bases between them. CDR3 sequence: CASARLYEKLFF. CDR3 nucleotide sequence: TGTGCCAGCGCACGACTATATGAAAAACTGTTTTTT.

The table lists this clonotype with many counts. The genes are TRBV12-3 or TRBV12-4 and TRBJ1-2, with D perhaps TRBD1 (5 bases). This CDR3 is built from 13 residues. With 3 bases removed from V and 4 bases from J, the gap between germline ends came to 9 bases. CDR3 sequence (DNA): TGTGCCAGCAGTTTTGACAGACCCTATGGCTACACCTTC. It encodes CASSFDRPYGYTF.

The CDR3 DNA is TGCGCCAGCAGCCAAGATACGGAAAACACTGAAGCTTTCTTT. As protein: CASSQDTENTEAFF. This chain joins TRBV4-3 and TRBJ1-1; D unclear. Trimming removed 0 bases from V and 2 bases from J, with 7 bases in between. CDR3 length: 14 residues. Per the germline V gene, CDR1 is LGHNA and CDR2 is YSLEER.

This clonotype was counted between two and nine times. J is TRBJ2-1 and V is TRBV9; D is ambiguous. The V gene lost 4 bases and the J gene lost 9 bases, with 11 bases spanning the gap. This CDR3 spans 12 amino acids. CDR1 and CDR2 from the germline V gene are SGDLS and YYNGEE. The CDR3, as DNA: TGTGCCAGCAGCTTACGGTGGGGTGAGCAGTTCTTC. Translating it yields CASSLRWGEQFF. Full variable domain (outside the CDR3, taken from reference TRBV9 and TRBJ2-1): DSGVTQTPKHLITATGQRVTLRCSPRSGDLSVYWYQQSLDQGLQFLIQYYNGEERAKGNILERFSAQQFPDLHSELNLSSLELGDSALYFCASSLRWGEQFFGPGTRLTVL.

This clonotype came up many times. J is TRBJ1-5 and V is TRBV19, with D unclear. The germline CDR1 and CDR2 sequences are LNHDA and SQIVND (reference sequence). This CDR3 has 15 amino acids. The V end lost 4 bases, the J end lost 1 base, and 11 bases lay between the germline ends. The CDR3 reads CASSRNALSNQPQHF. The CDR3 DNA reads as TGTGCCAGTAGTAGAAACGCTTTGAGCAATCAGCCCCAGCATTTT.

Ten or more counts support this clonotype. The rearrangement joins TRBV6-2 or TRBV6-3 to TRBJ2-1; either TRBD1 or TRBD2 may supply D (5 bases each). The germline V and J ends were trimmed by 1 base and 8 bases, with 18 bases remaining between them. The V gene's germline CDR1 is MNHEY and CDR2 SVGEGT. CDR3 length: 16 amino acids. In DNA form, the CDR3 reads TGTGCCAGCAGTTACTGGCGAGGGGCCAAGGCCGATGAGCAGTTCTTC. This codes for CASSYWRGAKADEQFF.

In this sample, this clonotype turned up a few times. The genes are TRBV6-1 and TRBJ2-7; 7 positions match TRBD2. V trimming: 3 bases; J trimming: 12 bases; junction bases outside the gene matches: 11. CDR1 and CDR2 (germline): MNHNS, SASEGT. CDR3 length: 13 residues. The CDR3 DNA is TGTGCCAGCAGTGAGCCGGGACTACATTACGGGTACTTC. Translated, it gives CASSEPGLHYGYF.

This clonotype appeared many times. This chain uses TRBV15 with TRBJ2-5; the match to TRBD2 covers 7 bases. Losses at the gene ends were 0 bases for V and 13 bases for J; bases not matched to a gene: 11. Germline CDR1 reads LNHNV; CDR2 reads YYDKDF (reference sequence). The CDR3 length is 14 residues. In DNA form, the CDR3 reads TGTGCCACCAGCAGAGATTTAACCCGGGACTACCTGTACTTC. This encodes CATSRDLTRDYLYF.

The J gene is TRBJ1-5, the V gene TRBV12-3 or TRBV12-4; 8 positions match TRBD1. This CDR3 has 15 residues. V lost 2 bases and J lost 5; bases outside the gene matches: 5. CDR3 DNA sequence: TGTGCCAGCAGTTTATGGGACAGGTCTGATCAGCCCCAGCATTTT. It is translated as CASSLWDRSDQPQHF.

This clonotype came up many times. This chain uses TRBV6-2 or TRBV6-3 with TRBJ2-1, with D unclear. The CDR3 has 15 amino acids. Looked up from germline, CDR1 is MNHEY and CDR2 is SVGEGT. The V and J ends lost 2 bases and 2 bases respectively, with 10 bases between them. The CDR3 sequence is CASSYNSIPYNEQFF. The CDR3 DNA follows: TGTGCCAGCAGTTACAACAGTATACCCTACAATGAGCAGTTCTTC.

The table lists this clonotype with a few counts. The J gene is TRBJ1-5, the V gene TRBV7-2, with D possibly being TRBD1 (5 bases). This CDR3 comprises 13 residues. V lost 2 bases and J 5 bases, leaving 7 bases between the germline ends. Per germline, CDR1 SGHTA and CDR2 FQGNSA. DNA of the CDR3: TGTGCCAGCAGCTTATGGGGCCATCAGCCCCAGCATTTT. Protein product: CASSLWGHQPQHF. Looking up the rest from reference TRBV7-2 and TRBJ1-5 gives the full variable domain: GAGVSQSPSNKVTEKGKDVELRCDPISGHTALYWYRQSLGQGLEFLIYFQGNSAPDKSGLPSDRFSAERTGGSVSTLTIQRTQQEDSAVYLCASSLWGHQPQHFGDGTRLSIL.

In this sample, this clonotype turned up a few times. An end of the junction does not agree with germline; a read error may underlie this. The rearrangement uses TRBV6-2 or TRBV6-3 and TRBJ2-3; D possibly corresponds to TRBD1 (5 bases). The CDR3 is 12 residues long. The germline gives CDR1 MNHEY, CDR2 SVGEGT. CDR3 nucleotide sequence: TGTGCCAGCAGCTTCGGTACAGGTACGCAGTATTTT. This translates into CASSFGTGTQYF.

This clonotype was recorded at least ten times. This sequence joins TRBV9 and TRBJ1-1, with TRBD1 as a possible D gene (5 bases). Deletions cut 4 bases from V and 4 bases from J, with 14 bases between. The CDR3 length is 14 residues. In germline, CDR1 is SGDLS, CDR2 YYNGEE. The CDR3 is CASSQGEGGTEAFF. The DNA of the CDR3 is TGTGCCAGCAGCCAAGGGGAGGGCGGCACTGAAGCTTTCTTT.

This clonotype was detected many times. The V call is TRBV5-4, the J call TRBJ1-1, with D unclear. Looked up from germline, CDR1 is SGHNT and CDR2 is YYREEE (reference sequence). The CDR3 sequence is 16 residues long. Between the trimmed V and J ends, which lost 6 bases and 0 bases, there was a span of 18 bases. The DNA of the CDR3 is TGTGCCAGCATCCCGAAGGCTAGTACCGTGAACACTGAAGCTTTCTTT. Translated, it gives CASIPKASTVNTEAFF.

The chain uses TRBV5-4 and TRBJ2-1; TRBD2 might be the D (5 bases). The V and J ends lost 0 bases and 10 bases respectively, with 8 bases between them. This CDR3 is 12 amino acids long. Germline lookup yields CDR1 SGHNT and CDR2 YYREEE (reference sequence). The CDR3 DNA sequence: TGTGCCAGCAGCTTGGAGCGGCGAGAGCAGTTCTTC. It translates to CASSLERREQFF.

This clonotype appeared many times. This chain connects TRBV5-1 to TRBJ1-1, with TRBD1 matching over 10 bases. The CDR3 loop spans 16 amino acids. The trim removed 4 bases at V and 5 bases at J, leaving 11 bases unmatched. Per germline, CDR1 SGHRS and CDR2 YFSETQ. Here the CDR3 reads CASSLGQGSFGTEAFF. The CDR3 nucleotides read TGCGCCAGCAGCCTGGGACAGGGGAGCTTCGGGACTGAAGCTTTCTTT.

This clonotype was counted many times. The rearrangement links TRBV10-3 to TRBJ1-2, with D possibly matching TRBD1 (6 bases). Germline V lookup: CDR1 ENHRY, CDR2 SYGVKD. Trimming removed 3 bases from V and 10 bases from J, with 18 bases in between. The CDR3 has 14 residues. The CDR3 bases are TGTGCCATCAGTGAATACAGGGAGCGATTGGACTACACCTTC. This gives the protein CAISEYRERLDYTF.

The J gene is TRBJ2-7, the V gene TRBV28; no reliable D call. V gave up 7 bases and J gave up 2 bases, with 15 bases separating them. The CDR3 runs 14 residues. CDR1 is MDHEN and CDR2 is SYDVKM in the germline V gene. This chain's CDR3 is CASTVGGATYEQYF. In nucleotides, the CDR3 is TGTGCCAGCACCGTCGGCGGAGCGACCTACGAGCAGTACTTC.

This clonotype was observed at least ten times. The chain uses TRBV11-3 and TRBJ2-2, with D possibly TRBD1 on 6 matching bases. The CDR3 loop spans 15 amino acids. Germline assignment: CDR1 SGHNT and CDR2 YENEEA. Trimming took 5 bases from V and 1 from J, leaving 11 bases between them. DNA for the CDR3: TGTGCCAGCAGCGACCTGGGACAGAACACCGGGGAGCTGTTTTTT. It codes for CASSDLGQNTGELFF.

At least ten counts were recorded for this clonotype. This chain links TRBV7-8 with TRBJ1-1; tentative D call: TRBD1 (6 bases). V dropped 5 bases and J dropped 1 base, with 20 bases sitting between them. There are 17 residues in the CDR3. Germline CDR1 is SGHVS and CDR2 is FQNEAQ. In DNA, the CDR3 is TGTGCCAGCAGCCCCACCGGGACACCATCGGGGAACACTGAAGCTTTCTTT. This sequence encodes CASSPTGTPSGNTEAFF.

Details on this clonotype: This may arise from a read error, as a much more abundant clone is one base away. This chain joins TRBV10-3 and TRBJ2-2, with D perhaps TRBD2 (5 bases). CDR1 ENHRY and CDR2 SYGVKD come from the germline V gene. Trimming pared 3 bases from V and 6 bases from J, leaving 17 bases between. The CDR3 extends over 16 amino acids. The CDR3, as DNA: TGTGCCATCAGTGATCCCGGACGGCCGCGGGCCGGGGAGCTGTTTTTT. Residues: CAISDPGRPRAGELFF.

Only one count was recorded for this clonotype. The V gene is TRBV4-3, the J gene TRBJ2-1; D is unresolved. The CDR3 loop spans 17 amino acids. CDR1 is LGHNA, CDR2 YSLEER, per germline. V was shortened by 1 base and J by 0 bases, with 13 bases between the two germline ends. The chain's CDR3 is CASSQVPFSVSYNEQFF. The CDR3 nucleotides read TGCGCCAGCAGCCAAGTCCCCTTTTCGGTCTCCTACAATGAGCAGTTCTTC.

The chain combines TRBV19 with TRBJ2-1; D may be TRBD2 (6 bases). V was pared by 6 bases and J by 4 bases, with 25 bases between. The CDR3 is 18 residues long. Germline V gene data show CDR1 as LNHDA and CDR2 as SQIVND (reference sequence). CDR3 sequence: CASSPRLVFRGTYNEQFF. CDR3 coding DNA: TGTGCCAGTAGCCCCAGACTAGTCTTTAGAGGGACGTACAATGAGCAGTTCTTC.

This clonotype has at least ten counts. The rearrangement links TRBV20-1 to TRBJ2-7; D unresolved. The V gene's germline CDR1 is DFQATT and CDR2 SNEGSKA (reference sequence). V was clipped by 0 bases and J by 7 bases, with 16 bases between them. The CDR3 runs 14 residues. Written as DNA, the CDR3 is TGCAGTGCTAGAGATCATAAGTGGGATAAGGAGCAGTACTTC. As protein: CSARDHKWDKEQYF.

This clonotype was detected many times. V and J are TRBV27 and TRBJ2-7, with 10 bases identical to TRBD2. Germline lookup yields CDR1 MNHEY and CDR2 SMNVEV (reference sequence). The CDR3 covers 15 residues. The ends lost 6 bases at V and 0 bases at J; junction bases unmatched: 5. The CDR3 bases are TGTGCCAGCAGCTCGCGACTAGCGGGCTCCTACGAGCAGTACTTC. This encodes CASSSRLAGSYEQYF.